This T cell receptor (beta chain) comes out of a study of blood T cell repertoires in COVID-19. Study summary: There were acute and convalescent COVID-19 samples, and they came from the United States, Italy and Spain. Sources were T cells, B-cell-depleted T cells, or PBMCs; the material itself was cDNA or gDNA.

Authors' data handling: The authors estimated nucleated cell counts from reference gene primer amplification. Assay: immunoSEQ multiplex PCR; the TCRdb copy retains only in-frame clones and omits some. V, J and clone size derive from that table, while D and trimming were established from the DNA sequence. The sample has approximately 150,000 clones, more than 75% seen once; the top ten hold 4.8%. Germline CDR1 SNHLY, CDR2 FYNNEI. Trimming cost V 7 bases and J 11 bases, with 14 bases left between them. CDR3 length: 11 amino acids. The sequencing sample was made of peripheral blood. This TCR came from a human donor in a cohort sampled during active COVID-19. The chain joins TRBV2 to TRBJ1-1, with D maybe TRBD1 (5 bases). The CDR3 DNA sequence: TGTGCCAGCATTAGAGACAGTGACGCTTTCTTT. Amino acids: CASIRDSDAFF. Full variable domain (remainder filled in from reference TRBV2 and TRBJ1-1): EPEVTQTPSHQVTQMGQEVILRCVPISNHLYFYWYRQILGQKVEFLVSFYNNEISEKSEIFDDQFSVERPDGSNFTLKIRSTKLEDSAMYFCASIRDSDAFFGQGTRLTVV.